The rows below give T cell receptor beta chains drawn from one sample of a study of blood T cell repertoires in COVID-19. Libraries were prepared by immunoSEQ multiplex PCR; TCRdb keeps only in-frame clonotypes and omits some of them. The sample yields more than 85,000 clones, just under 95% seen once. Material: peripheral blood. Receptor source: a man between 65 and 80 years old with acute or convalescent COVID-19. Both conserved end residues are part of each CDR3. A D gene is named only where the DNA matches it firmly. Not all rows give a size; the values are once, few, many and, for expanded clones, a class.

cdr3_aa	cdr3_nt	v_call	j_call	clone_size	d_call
CASSNNLGGYDEQFF	TGTGCCAGCAGCAACAACCTCGGAGGGTACGATGAGCAGTTCTTC	TRBV9	TRBJ2-1	once	-
CASSQERTPMSTDTQYF	TGCGCCAGCAGCCAAGAGCGAACCCCCATGAGCACAGATACGCAGTATTTT	TRBV4-1	TRBJ2-3	-	-
CASSSRSGTQHF	TGTGCCAGCAGCTCCCGTTCGGGGACCCAGCATTTT	TRBV11-2	TRBJ1-5	-	-
CASSFSRWTDPYF	TGTGCCAGCAGCTTTAGTCGTTGGACAGATCCGTACTTC	TRBV5-6	TRBJ2-7	-	-
CASSRTLESNQPQHF	TGCGCCAGCAGCCGGACTTTGGAGAGCAATCAGCCCCAGCATTTT	TRBV4-1	TRBJ1-5	few	-
CASRGLAGVEQYF	TGTGCCAGCAGGGGACTAGCGGGAGTCGAGCAGTACTTC	TRBV11-3	TRBJ2-7	-	TRBD2
CASSPPEAGEAFF	TGTGCCAGCTCACCACCTGAGGCCGGTGAAGCTTTCTTT	TRBV18	TRBJ1-1	-	-
CAWSPGSVANEKLFF	TGTGCCTGGAGTCCGGGGAGCGTCGCTAATGAAAAACTGTTTTTT	TRBV30	TRBJ1-4	-	-
CASSRDRADSPLHF	TGTGCCAGTAGCCGGGACAGGGCGGATTCACCCCTCCACTTT	TRBV19	TRBJ1-6	-	TRBD1
CASSPPSTPGLEQYF	TGTGCCAGCTCACCACCGTCAACTCCAGGGCTCGAGCAGTACTTC	TRBV18	TRBJ2-7	-	-
CASSVSRFSYEQYF	TGTGCCAGCAGCGTGTCCAGGTTCTCCTACGAGCAGTACTTC	TRBV9	TRBJ2-7	-	-
CASSLGVGTYEQYF	TGCGCCAGCAGCTTGGGGGTGGGCACCTACGAGCAGTACTTC	TRBV5-1	TRBJ2-7	once	-
CASSEQGTGGNTIYF	TGTGCCAGCAGTGAACAGGGGACGGGTGGAAACACCATATATTTT	TRBV2	TRBJ1-3	once	-
CATQGTVGGTQYF	TGTGCCACCCAAGGGACAGTAGGAGGGACCCAGTACTTC	TRBV2	TRBJ2-5	-	TRBD1
CASGLVRGGVQPQHF	TGTGCTAGTGGTTTGGTACGAGGGGGGGTTCAGCCCCAGCATTTT	TRBV12-5	TRBJ1-5	-	-
CATSGQGALLSTDTQYF	TGTGCCACCAGTGGACAGGGGGCTCTCCTAAGCACAGATACGCAGTATTTT	TRBV24-1	TRBJ2-3	-	TRBD1
CASSFGRGRSSYNSPLHF	TGTGCCAGCAGTTTCGGGAGGGGACGGAGCTCCTATAATTCACCCCTCCACTTT	TRBV27	TRBJ1-6	-	-
CACGLAGPIEQYF	TGTGCCTGCGGGCTAGCGGGTCCCATAGAGCAGTACTTC	TRBV7-2	TRBJ2-7	-	TRBD2
CARSLKVKAGAWGEQYF	TGTGCCAGAAGCTTGAAGGTAAAAGCGGGAGCGTGGGGGGAGCAGTACTTC	TRBV5-3	TRBJ2-7	-	TRBD2
CASSLRGHYEQYF	TGTGCCAGCAGTTTGAGGGGGCACTACGAGCAGTACTTC	TRBV28	TRBJ2-7	-	TRBD1
CASSLLGLGVQETQYF	TGCGCCAGCAGCTTGCTCGGCCTAGGGGTACAAGAGACCCAGTACTTC	TRBV5-1	TRBJ2-5	-	-
CASSPPWGRGNTEAFF	TGTGCCAGTAGTCCCCCTTGGGGGCGTGGGAACACTGAAGCTTTCTTT	TRBV19	TRBJ1-1	-	-
CASSLWGVSSYEQYF	TGTGCCAGCAGTTTATGGGGGGTCAGCTCCTACGAGCAGTACTTC	TRBV27	TRBJ2-7	-	-
CASSLLYEQFF	TGTGCCAGCAGTTTACTGTATGAGCAGTTCTTC	TRBV12-3/TRBV12-4	TRBJ2-1	-	-
CATSDINPSGRAKGELFF	TGTGCCACCAGTGACATAAACCCTAGCGGGAGGGCCAAGGGGGAGCTGTTTTTT	TRBV24-1	TRBJ2-2	-	TRBD2
CASSFPHQANEQFF	TGTGCCAGCAGTTTCCCGCACCAGGCCAATGAGCAGTTCTTC	TRBV28	TRBJ2-1	-	-
CASSYGGNTQYF	TGTGCCAGCAGTTATGGGGGGAATACGCAGTATTTT	TRBV6-5	TRBJ2-3	-	-
CASSQDVGRLGYTF	TGTGCCAGCAGCCAAGATGTGGGTCGACTAGGCTACACCTTC	TRBV3-1/TRBV3-2	TRBJ1-2	-	-
CATSLYRDTWGEKLFF	TGTGCCACCAGCCTATACCGGGACACCTGGGGTGAAAAACTGTTTTTT	TRBV15	TRBJ1-4	-	-
CASSLGTGGTYEQYF	TGTGCCAGCAGCTTGGGGACGGGGGGGACCTACGAGCAGTACTTC	TRBV11-3	TRBJ2-7	-	TRBD2
CASSKIGGAETGELFF	TGTGCCAGCAGCAAAATCGGGGGGGCCGAAACCGGGGAGCTGTTTTTT	TRBV21-1	TRBJ2-2	-	-
CASSLKGAAVNQPQHF	TGTGCCAGCAGTTTGAAAGGGGCGGCGGTCAATCAGCCCCAGCATTTT	TRBV27	TRBJ1-5	-	-
CASSPQGAEGYTF	TGTGCCAGCTCACCACAGGGAGCAGAGGGCTACACCTTC	TRBV18	TRBJ1-2	-	-
CASSPQQNTEAFF	TGTGCCAGCTCACCACAGCAGAACACTGAAGCTTTCTTT	TRBV18	TRBJ1-1	-	-
CASSLAGVIQETQYF	TGTGCCAGCAGCTTAGCGGGGGTTATACAAGAGACCCAGTACTTC	TRBV11-2	TRBJ2-5	-	-
CATSRDTNSNYGYTF	TGTGCCACCAGCAGAGATACGAACAGTAACTATGGCTACACCTTC	TRBV15	TRBJ1-2	-	-
CASSPRQGDGYTF	TGTGCCAGCTCACCCCGACAGGGGGACGGCTACACCTTC	TRBV18	TRBJ1-2	-	TRBD1
CASSSDRNNQPQHF	TGTGCCAGCAGCTCAGACAGGAACAATCAGCCCCAGCATTTT	TRBV7-6	TRBJ1-5	-	-
CASSTGTANEQYF	TGTGCCAGTAGTACCGGGACAGCGAACGAGCAGTACTTC	TRBV19	TRBJ2-7	-	TRBD1
CASSFTDSRNSGNTIYF	TGCGCCAGCAGCTTTACGGACAGCCGAAACTCTGGAAACACCATATATTTT	TRBV5-1	TRBJ1-3	once	-
CASSYGDTQYF	TGTGCCAGCAGCTACGGGGATACGCAGTATTTT	TRBV7-9	TRBJ2-3	-	-
CASSQGPGQSSYEQYF	TGTGCCAGCAGCCAAGGCCCGGGACAGAGCTCCTACGAGCAGTACTTC	TRBV4-2	TRBJ2-7	-	TRBD1
CSVEAAVGTSVYNEQFF	TGCAGCGTTGAGGCAGCGGTCGGGACTAGCGTGTACAATGAGCAGTTCTTC	TRBV29-1	TRBJ2-1	-	TRBD2
CASNQRGLTDTQYF	TGCGCCAGTAACCAGCGGGGGTTGACAGATACGCAGTATTTT	TRBV10-1	TRBJ2-3	-	TRBD2
CASSPVGAGDIQYF	TGCGCCAGCAGCCCGGTGGGGGCGGGCGACATTCAGTACTTC	TRBV5-1	TRBJ2-4	-	-
CASSYSTSGAYEQYF	TGTGCCAGCAGTTACTCTACTAGCGGGGCCTACGAGCAGTACTTC	TRBV6-5	TRBJ2-7	-	TRBD2
CATSGTGGYEQFF	TGTGCCACCTCCGGGACAGGGGGCTATGAGCAGTTCTTC	TRBV27	TRBJ2-1	-	TRBD1